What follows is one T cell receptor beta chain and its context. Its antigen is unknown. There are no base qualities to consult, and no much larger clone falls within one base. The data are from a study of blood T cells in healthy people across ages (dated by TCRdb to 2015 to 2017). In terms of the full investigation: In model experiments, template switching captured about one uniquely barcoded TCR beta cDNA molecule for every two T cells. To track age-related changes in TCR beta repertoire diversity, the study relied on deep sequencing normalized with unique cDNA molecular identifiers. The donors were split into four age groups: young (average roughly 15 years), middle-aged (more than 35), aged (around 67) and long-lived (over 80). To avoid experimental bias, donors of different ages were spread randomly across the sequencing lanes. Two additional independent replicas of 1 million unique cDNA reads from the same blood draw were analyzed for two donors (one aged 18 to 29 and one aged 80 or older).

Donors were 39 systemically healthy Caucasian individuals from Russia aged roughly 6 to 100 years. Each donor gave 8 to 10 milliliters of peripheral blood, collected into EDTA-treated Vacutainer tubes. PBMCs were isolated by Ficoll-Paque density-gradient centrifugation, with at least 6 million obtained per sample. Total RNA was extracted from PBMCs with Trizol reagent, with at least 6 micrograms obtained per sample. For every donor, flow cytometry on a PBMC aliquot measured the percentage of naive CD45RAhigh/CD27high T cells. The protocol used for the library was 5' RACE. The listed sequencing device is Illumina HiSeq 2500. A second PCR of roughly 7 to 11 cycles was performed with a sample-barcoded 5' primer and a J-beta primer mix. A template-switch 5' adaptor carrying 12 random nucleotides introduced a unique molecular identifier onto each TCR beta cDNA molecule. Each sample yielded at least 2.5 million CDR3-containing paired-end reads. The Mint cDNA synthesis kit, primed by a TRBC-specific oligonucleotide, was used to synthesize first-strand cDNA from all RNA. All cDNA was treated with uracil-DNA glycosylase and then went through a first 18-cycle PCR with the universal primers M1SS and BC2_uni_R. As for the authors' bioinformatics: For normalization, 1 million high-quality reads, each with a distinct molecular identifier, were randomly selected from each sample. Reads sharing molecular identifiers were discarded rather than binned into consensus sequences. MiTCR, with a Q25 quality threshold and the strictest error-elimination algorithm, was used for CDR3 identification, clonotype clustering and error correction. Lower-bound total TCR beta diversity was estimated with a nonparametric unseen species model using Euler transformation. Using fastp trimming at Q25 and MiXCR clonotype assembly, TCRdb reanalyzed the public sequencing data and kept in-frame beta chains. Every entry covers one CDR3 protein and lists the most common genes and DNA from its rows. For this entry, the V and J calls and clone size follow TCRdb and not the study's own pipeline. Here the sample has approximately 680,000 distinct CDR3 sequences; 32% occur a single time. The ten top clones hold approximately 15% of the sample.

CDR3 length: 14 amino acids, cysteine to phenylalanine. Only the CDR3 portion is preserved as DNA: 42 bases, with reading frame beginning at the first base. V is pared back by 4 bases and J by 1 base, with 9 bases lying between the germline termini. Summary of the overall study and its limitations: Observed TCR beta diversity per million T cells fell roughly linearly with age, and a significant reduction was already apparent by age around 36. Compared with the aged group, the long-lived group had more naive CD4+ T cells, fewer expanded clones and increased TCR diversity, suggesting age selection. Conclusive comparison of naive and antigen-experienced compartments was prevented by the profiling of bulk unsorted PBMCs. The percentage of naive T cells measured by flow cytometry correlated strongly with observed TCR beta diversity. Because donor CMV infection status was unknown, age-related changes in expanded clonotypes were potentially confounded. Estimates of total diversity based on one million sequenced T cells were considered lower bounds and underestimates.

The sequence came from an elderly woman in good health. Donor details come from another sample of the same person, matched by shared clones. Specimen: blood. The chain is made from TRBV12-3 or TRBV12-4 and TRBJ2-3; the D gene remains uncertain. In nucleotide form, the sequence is TGTGCCAGCAGTTCCTCAGTGCGCACAGATACGCAGTATTTT. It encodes CASSSSVRTDTQYF.